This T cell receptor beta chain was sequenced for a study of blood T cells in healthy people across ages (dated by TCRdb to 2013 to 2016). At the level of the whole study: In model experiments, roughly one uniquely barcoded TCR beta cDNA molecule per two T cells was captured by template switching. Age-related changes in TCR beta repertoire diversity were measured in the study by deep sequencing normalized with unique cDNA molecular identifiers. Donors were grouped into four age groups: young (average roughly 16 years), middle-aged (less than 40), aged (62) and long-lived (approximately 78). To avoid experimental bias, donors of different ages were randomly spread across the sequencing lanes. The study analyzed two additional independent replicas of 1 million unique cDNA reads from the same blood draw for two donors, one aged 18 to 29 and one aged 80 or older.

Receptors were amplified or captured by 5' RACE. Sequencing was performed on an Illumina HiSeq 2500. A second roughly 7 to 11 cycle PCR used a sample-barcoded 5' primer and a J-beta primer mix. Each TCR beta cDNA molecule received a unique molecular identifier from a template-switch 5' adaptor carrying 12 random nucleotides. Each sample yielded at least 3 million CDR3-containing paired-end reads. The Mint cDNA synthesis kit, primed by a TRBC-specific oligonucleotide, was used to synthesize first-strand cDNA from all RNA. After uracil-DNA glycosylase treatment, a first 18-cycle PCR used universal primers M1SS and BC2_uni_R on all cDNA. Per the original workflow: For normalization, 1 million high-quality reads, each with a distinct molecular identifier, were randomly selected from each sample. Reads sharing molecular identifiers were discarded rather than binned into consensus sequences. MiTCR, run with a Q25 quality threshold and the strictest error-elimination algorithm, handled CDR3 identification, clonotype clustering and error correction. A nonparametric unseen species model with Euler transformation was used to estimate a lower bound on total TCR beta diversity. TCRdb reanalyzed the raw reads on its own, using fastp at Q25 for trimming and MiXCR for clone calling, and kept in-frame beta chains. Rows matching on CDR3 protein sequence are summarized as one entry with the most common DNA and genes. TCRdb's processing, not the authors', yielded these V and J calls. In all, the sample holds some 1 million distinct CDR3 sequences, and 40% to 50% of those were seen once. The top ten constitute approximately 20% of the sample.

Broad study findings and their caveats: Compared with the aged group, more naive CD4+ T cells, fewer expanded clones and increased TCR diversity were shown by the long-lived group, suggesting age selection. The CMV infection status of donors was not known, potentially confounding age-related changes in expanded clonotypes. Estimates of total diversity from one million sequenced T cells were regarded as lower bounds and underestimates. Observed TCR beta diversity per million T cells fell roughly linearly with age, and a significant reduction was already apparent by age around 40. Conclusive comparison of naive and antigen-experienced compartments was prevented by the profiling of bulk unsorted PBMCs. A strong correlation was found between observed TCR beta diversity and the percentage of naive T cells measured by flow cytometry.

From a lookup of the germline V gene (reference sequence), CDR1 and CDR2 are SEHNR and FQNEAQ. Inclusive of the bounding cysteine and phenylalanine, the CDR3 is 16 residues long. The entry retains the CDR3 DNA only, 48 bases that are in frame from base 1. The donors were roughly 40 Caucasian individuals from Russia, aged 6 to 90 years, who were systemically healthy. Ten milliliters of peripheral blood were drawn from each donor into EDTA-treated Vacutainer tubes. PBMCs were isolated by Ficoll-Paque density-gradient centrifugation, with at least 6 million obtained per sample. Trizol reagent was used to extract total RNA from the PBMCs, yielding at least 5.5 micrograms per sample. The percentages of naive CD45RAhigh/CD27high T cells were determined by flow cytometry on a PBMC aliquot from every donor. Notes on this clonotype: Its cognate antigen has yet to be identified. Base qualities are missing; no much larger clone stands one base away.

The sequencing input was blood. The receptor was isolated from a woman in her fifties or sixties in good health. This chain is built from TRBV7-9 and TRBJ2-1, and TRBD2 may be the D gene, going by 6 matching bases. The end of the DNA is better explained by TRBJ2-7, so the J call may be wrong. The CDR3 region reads CASSSLRGSSYNEQYF. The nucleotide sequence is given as TGTGCCAGCAGTTCTCTCCGGGGGAGCTCCTACAATGAGCAGTACTTC.